This entry lists 17 T cell receptor beta chains sequenced from one sample in a study of cytomegalovirus exposure and HLA in healthy donors. Researchers ran the PCR with 60 Vbeta and 13 Jbeta primers. TCRdb's table, derived via immunoSEQ multiplex PCR, lists solely in-frame clones and lacks some. This sample yields tens of thousands of clones, of which 76% are seen a single time; more than 1.3% belongs to the top ten. Material: PBMCs. All receptors derive from a male donor in good health and CMV-seronegative.

V usage is TRBV5-1 and J usage is TRBJ1-4; the match to TRBD1 covers 7 bases. This CDR3 is 15 amino acids long. The germline V gene has CDR1 SGHRS and CDR2 YFSETQ. The V segment lost 1 base and the J segment 7 bases; nucleotides outside the gene matches: 7. As DNA, the CDR3 is TGCGCCAGCAGCTTGACGACGGGACAGCCTGAAAAACTGTTTTTT. It codes for CASSLTTGQPEKLFF.

V and J are TRBV5-6 and TRBJ2-5, with D possibly matching TRBD1 (6 bases). CDR3 length equals 15 residues. The V gene's germline CDR1 is SGHDT and CDR2 YYEEEE. V shed 0 bases and J shed 2 bases, with 11 bases lying between them. The CDR3 DNA reads as TGTGCCAGCAGCTTGGGGGGCGGACAGCAAGAGACCCAGTACTTC. Translation gives CASSLGGGQQETQYF. Based on the CDR3 plus reference TRBV5-6 and TRBJ2-5, the full variable domain is DAGVTQSPTHLIKTRGQQVTLRCSPKSGHDTVSWYQQALGQGPQFIFQYYEEEERQRGNFPDRFSGHQFPNYSSELNVNALLLGDSALYLCASSLGGGQQETQYFGPGTRLLVL.

This sequence joins TRBV9 and TRBJ1-4; D gene uncertain. Deletions cut 0 bases from V and 8 bases from J, with 14 bases between. The germline V gene encodes CDR1 SGDLS and CDR2 YYNGEE. CDR3 length: 15 residues. Here the CDR3 reads CASSVAGGESEKLFF. The CDR3 coding sequence is TGTGCCAGCAGCGTAGCCGGCGGTGAGTCCGAAAAACTGTTTTTT.

The chain employs TRBV18 and TRBJ2-7; 7 bases align to TRBD1. CDR1 is KGHSH, CDR2 LQKENI, per germline. The CDR3 has 15 amino acids. The V segment lost 3 bases and the J segment 4 bases; nucleotides outside the gene matches: 9. The CDR3 bases are TGTGCCAGCTCACCTCCGGGACAGCCGAGATACGAGCAGTACTTC. Translated: CASSPPGQPRYEQYF.

The chain recombines TRBV11-2 with TRBJ2-7, with 7 bases identical to TRBD1. The germline gives CDR1 SGHAT, CDR2 FQNNGV. The CDR3 has 15 residues. J was trimmed by 3 bases and V by 3 bases; bases with no gene match: 8. The CDR3 DNA reads TGTGCCAGCAGCTTCGGGACAGCCGCTGTCTACGAGCAGTACTTC. It encodes CASSFGTAAVYEQYF.

The chain joins TRBV4-3 to TRBJ2-1, with 8 bases fitting TRBD2. The ends lost 4 bases at V and 5 bases at J; junction bases unmatched: 13. The CDR3 loop spans 17 amino acids. Germline CDR1 and CDR2: LGHNA and YSLEER. CDR3 DNA sequence: TGCGCCAGCAGCCCCCGTTTGGCGGGAGGCCAAAACAATGAGCAGTTCTTC. This translates into CASSPRLAGGQNNEQFF.

V gene TRBV6-5 combines with J gene TRBJ2-3; 9 positions agree with TRBD1. Germline CDR1 MNHEY, CDR2 SVGAGI. V was pared by 8 bases and J by 4 bases, with 4 bases of the junction left unmatched. CDR3 size: 13 residues. The CDR3 here is CASRDRVADTQYF. In DNA, the CDR3 is TGTGCCAGCCGGGACAGGGTCGCAGATACGCAGTATTTT.

This chain uses TRBV5-1 with TRBJ1-4; a possible D gene is TRBD1 (5 bases). Trimming pared 7 bases from V and 1 base from J, leaving 14 bases between. Looked up from germline, CDR1 is SGHRS and CDR2 is YFSETQ. This CDR3 region has 15 residues. As DNA, the CDR3 is TGCGCCAGCTCCAAATCGGGGGAAACTAATGAAAAACTGTTTTTT. Its protein is CASSKSGETNEKLFF.

The V gene is TRBV30, the J gene TRBJ1-6; D possibly corresponds to TRBD1 (6 bases). CDR3 size: 13 residues. The germline CDR1 and CDR2 sequences are GTSNPN and SVGIG (reference sequence). With 2 bases removed from V and 10 bases from J, the gap between germline ends came to 12 bases. The CDR3 sequence is CAWSRTGYSPLHF. CDR3 in DNA: TGTGCCTGGAGTCGAACAGGGTACTCACCCCTCCACTTT.

This sequence joins TRBV11-2 and TRBJ2-5; possible D gene TRBD2, 5 bases. This CDR3 comprises 14 residues. CDR1 is SGHAT, CDR2 FQNNGV, per germline. V was cut by 0 bases and J by 5 bases, with 10 bases left in between. The CDR3 DNA sequence: TGTGCCAGCAGCTTAGAGGGCACGGGGGAGACCCAGTACTTC. This translates into CASSLEGTGETQYF. The full variable domain, in which reference TRBV11-2 and TRBJ2-5 provide the parts outside the CDR3, is EAGVAQSPRYKIIEKRQSVAFWCNPISGHATLYWYQQILGQGPKLLIQFQNNGVVDDSQLPKDRFSAERLKGVDSTLKIQPAKLEDSAVYLCASSLEGTGETQYFGPGTRLLVL.

This clone was seen a few times. The chain is built from TRBV4-3 and TRBJ1-4, with 9 bases fitting TRBD1. The CDR3 runs to 17 residues. V trimming: 1 base; J trimming: 5 bases; junction bases outside the gene matches: 8. Germline CDR1 reads LGHNA; CDR2 reads YSLEER. CDR3 sequence reads: CASSQVGSGTGNEKLFF. DNA of the CDR3: TGCGCCAGCAGCCAAGTAGGTTCCGGGACAGGGAATGAAAAACTGTTTTTT.

The chain uses TRBV7-3 and TRBJ2-2; perhaps TRBD1 as D (5 bases). The CDR3 totals 12 residues. The germline V gene has CDR1 SGHTA and CDR2 FQGTGA. Trimming took 5 bases from V and 7 from J, leaving 8 bases between them. CDR3 protein: CASSQGLGELFF. The DNA of the CDR3 is TGTGCCAGCAGCCAGGGTCTCGGGGAGCTGTTTTTT. Combining the CDR3 with reference TRBV7-3 and TRBJ2-2 gives the whole variable domain GAGVSQTPSNKVTEKGKYVELRCDPISGHTALYWYRQSLGQGPEFLIYFQGTGAADDSGLPNDRFFAVRPEGSVSTLKIQRTERGDSAVYLCASSQGLGELFFGEGSRLTVL.

This chain connects TRBV28 to TRBJ2-7, with TRBD2 identical over 12 bases. The CDR3 loop spans 14 amino acids. Germline CDR1 MDHEN, CDR2 SYDVKM. The trim removed 6 bases at V and 3 bases at J, leaving 3 bases unmatched. This CDR3 is CASRWTSGNYEQYF. CDR3 nucleotides: TGTGCCAGCAGATGGACTAGCGGGAACTACGAGCAGTACTTC. The variable domain in full, with the rest retrieved from reference TRBV28 and TRBJ2-7, is DVKVTQSSRYLVKRTGEKVFLECVQDMDHENMFWYRQDPGLGLRLIYFSYDVKMKEKGDIPEGYSVSREKKERFSLILESASTNQTSMYLCASRWTSGNYEQYFGPGTRLTVT.

The chain links TRBV5-1 to TRBJ1-1; D perhaps matches TRBD1 (5 bases). The germline V and J ends were trimmed by 7 bases and 1 base, with 11 bases remaining between them. The germline CDR1 and CDR2 sequences are SGHRS and YFSETQ. The CDR3 is made up of 13 amino acids. The CDR3, as DNA: TGCGCCAGCCGTCAAGGGGAGAACACTGAAGCTTTCTTT. As protein: CASRQGENTEAFF.

The genes are TRBV7-3 and TRBJ2-3; the D is unclear. V dropped 5 bases and J dropped 4 bases, with 10 bases sitting between them. The germline CDR1 and CDR2 sequences are SGHTA and FQGTGA. The CDR3 runs 13 residues. The CDR3, as DNA: TGTGCCAGCAGCCCCGAGGCCCCAGATACGCAGTATTTT. It encodes CASSPEAPDTQYF.

In nucleotides, the CDR3 is TGCGCCAGCAGCCGGTGGACTAGCGGGAGTTCCTACGAGCAGTACTTC. Its translation is CASSRWTSGSSYEQYF. The V call is TRBV5-1, the J call TRBJ2-7, with 13 bases lining up with TRBD2. The CDR3 consists of 16 residues. With V trimmed by 4 bases and J by 1 base, 5 bases remained unmatched. Germline-derived CDR1 and CDR2 are SGHRS and YFSETQ.

The chain links TRBV4-3 to TRBJ1-1; TRBD1 might be the D (5 bases). V lost 0 bases to trimming and J lost 1 base, with 15 bases between them. Germline assignment: CDR1 LGHNA and CDR2 YSLEER. CDR3 length: 17 residues. As DNA, the CDR3 is TGCGCCAGCAGCCAAGATAGGTGGGGCACCAAGAACACTGAAGCTTTCTTT. Translating gives CASSQDRWGTKNTEAFF.